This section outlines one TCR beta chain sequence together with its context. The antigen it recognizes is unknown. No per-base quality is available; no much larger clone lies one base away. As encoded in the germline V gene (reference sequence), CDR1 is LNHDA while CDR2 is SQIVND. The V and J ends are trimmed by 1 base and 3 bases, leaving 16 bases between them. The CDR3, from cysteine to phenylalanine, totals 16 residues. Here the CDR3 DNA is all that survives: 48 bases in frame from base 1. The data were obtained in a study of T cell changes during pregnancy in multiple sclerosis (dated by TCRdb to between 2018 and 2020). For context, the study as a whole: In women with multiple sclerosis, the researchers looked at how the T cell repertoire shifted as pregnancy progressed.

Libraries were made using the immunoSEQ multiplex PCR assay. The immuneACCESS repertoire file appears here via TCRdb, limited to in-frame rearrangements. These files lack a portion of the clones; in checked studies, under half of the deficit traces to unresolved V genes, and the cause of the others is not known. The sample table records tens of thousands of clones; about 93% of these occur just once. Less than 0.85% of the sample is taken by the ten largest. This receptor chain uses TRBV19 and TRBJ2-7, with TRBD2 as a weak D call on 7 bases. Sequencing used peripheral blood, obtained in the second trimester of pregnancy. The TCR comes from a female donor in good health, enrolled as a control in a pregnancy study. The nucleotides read TGTGCCAGTAGTATAGTAAGGGGGGGAAGAGGCTACGAGCAGTACTTC. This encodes CASSIVRGGRGYEQYF. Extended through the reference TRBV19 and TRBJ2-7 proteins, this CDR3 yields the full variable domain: DGGITQSPKYLFRKEGQNVTLSCEQNLNHDAMYWYRQDPGQGLRLIYYSQIVNDFQKGDIAEGYSVSREKKESFPLTVTSAQKNPTAFYLCASSIVRGGRGYEQYFGPGTRLTVT.